This T cell receptor beta chain derives from a study of shared clonotypes between healthy human individuals. Some clones are missing from TCRdb's copy, which holds only in-frame ones; the method was immunoSEQ multiplex PCR. This table has almost 700,000 clones, around 90% appearing once. This CDR3 region has 15 residues. Trimming removed 8 bases from V and 1 base from J, with 14 bases in between. CDR1 is MDHEN, CDR2 SYDVKM, per germline. Only CD45RO-negative cells positively selected for CCR7 counted as naive CD8 cells, so terminally differentiated effector memory CD45RA+ cells were excluded. The chain has TRBV28 and TRBJ2-2; possibly TRBD1 for D (6 bases). Sequenced input: naive CD8+ T cells sorted from blood. This receptor was obtained from a man aged 25 to 40 in good health. In nucleotides, the CDR3 is TGTGCCAGCGGACCGGGACACAAGAACACCGGGGAGCTGTTTTTT. Translated, it gives CASGPGHKNTGELFF.